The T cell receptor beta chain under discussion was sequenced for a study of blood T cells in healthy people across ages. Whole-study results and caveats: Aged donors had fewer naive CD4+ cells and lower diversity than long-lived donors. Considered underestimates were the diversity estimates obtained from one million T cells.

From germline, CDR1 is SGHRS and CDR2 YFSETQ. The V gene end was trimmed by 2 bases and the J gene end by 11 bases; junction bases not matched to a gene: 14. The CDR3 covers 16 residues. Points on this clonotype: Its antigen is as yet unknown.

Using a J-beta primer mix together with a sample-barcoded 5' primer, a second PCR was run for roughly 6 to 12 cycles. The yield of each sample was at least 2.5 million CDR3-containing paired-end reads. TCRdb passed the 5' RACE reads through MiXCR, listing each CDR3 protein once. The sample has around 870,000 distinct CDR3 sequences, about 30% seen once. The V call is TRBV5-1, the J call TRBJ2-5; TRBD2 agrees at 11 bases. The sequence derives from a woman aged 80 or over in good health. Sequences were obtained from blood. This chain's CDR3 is CASSLLLTSGVEEQYF. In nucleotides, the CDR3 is TGCGCCAGCAGCTTACTACTGACTAGCGGGGTTGAGGAGCAGTACTTC. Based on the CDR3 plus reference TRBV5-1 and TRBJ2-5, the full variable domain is KAGVTQTPRYLIKTRGQQVTLSCSPISGHRSVSWYQQTPGQGLQFLFEYFSETQRNKGNFPGRFSGRQFSNSRSEMNVSTLELGDSALYLCASSLLLTSGVEEQYFGPGTRLLVL.